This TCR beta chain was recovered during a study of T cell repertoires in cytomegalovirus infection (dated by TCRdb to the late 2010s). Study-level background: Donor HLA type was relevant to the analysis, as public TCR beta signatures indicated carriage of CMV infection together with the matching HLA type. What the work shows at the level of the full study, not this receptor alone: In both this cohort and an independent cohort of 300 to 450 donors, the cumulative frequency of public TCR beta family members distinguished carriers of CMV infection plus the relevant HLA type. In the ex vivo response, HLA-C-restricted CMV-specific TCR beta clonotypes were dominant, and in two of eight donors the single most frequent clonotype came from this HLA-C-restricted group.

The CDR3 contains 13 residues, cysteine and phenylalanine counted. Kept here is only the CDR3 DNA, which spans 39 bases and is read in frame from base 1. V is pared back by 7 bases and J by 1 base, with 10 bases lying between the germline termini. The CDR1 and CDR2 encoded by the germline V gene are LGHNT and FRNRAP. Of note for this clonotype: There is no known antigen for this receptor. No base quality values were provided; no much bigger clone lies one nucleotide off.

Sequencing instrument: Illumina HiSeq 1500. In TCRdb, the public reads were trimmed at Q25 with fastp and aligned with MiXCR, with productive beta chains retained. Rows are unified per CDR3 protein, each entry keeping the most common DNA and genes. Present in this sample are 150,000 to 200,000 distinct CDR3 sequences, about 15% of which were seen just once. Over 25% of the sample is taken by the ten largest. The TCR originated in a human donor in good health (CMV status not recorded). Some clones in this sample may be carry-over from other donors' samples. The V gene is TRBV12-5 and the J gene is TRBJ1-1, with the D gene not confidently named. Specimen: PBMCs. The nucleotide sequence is TGTGCTAGTGCCCTCGCCTCGAACACTGAAGCTTTCTTT. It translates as CASALASNTEAFF.